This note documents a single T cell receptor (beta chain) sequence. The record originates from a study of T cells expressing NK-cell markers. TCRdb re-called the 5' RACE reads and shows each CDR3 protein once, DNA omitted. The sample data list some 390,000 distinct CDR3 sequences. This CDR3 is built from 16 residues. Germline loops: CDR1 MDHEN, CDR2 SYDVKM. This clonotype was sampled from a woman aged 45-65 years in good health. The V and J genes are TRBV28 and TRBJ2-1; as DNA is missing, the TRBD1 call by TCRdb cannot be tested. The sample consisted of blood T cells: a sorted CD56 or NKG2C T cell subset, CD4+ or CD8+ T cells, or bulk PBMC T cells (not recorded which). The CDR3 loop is CASSLSPSRAYNEQFF.